Listed here are 18 T cell receptor beta chains from one sample, sequenced in a study of Ad26.COV2.S vaccination and SARS-CoV-2 variants (TCRdb year 2021). Libraries were constructed by the immunoSEQ multiplex PCR assay. TCRdb limited this immuneACCESS table to in-frame rearrangements with V and J called. A share of clones is missing; checked studies link under half to unresolved V genes, and the rest is unexplained. For this sample there are hundreds of thousands of clones; about 90% appear just once. The top ten hold over 1.3% of the sample. The treatment or condition label on this specimen signifies: some 20 received Ad26.COV2.S at low or high dose, single or two shots; roughly five received placebo; per-sample allocation not given. Repertoires of vaccine and placebo recipients were sequenced from samples collected on day 63 after the first injection. The specimen comprised peripheral blood, sampled in a trial of Ad26.COV2.S vaccine versus placebo. The receptors were sampled from a person between 18 and 65 years old who received the Ad26.COV2.S COVID-19 vaccine or a placebo.

The genes are TRBV19 and TRBJ2-7, with D possibly matching TRBD2 (5 bases). V lost 3 bases to trimming and J lost 2 bases, with 11 bases between them. CDR1 and CDR2 (germline): LNHDA, SQIVND (reference sequence). CDR3 length equals 14 residues. The CDR3 region is CASSMMREPYEQYF. The DNA of the CDR3 is TGTGCCAGTAGTATGATGAGGGAACCCTACGAGCAGTACTTC.

The chain links TRBV7-2 to TRBJ2-3; D could derive from TRBD1 or TRBD2 (5 bases each). The CDR3 extends over 14 amino acids. The germline CDR1 and CDR2 sequences are SGHTA and FQGNSA. The germline V and J ends were trimmed by 5 bases and 5 bases, with 14 bases remaining between them. CDR3 coding DNA: TGTGCCAGCAGCCGGTGGGACCAGAGAGATACGCAGTATTTT. Translation gives CASSRWDQRDTQYF.

The chain joins TRBV7-9 to TRBJ2-1; no reliable D call. The CDR3 loop spans 13 amino acids. The V gene's germline CDR1 is SEHNR and CDR2 FQNEAQ (reference sequence). V gave up 6 bases and J gave up 12 bases, with 18 bases separating them. The CDR3 region is CASRQPGPSGQFF. CDR3 bases: TGTGCCAGCAGACAACCAGGACCATCCGGGCAGTTCTTC.

This chain connects TRBV18 to TRBJ2-3; no reliable D call. The CDR3 loop spans 11 amino acids. V was trimmed by 6 bases and J by 4 bases, leaving 5 bases between them. Germline V lookup: CDR1 KGHSH, CDR2 LQKENI. CDR3 protein: CASSVADTQYF. CDR3 nucleotide sequence: TGTGCCAGCTCGGTCGCAGATACGCAGTATTTT. Supplemented by reference TRBV18 and TRBJ2-3, the full variable domain reads NAGVMQNPRHLVRRRGQEARLRCSPMKGHSHVYWYRQLPEEGLKFMVYLQKENIIDESGMPKERFSAEFPKEGPSILRIQQVVRGDSAAYFCASSVADTQYFGPGTRLTVL.

The rearrangement links TRBV19 to TRBJ2-7; D may be TRBD2 (5 bases). Trimming stripped 3 bases from V and 2 bases from J, with 11 bases between. The V gene's germline CDR1 is LNHDA and CDR2 SQIVND (reference sequence). This CDR3 spans 14 amino acids. The CDR3 protein is CASSIGLGAYEQYF. The CDR3, as DNA: TGTGCCAGTAGTATTGGGCTGGGAGCCTACGAGCAGTACTTC. Using reference TRBV19 and TRBJ2-7 for the parts outside the CDR3, the full variable domain is DGGITQSPKYLFRKEGQNVTLSCEQNLNHDAMYWYRQDPGQGLRLIYYSQIVNDFQKGDIAEGYSVSREKKESFPLTVTSAQKNPTAFYLCASSIGLGAYEQYFGPGTRLTVT.

CDR3 residues: CASTPWSSGTDTQYF. Written as DNA, the CDR3 is TGTGCCAGCACCCCCTGGAGCAGTGGCACAGATACGCAGTATTTT. This chain connects TRBV27 to TRBJ2-3; unclear D gene. The CDR3 covers 15 residues. Germline CDR1 and CDR2: MNHEY and SMNVEV (reference sequence). V was pared by 7 bases and J by 1 base, with 15 bases between.

This chain uses TRBV6-5 with TRBJ2-1; 9 positions match TRBD1. V lost 2 bases and J lost 8; bases outside the gene matches: 7. CDR1 MNHEY and CDR2 SVGAGI come from the germline V gene. CDR3 length: 15 residues. The CDR3 loop is CASSYLDRGKYEQFF. DNA of the CDR3: TGTGCCAGCAGTTACCTGGACAGGGGCAAGTATGAGCAGTTCTTC.

The rearrangement links TRBV5-1 to TRBJ1-2, with 8 bases identical to TRBD1. The germline CDR1 and CDR2 sequences are SGHRS and YFSETQ. Germline trimming cut 7 bases from V and 6 bases from J; bases unmatched to any gene: 5. The CDR3 loop spans 12 amino acids. CDR3 residues: CASAGGANGYTF. The CDR3 nucleotides read TGCGCCAGCGCAGGGGGCGCGAATGGCTACACCTTC.

V is TRBV6-5 and J is TRBJ2-3; 9 bases are a match to TRBD2. The length of the CDR3 is 14 residues. Germline V gives CDR1 MNHEY, CDR2 SVGAGI. The junction had 4 bases not matched to a gene; V was cut back by 6 bases and J by 3 bases. The CDR3 DNA reads TGTGCCAGCAGGCCAGCGGGAGGTACAGATACGCAGTATTTT. Residues: CASRPAGGTDTQYF.

The J gene is TRBJ2-2, the V gene TRBV5-1; TRBD2 might be the D (6 bases). In germline, CDR1 is SGHRS, CDR2 YFSETQ. The germline V and J ends were trimmed by 4 bases and 8 bases, with 21 bases remaining between them. This CDR3 has 16 residues. The CDR3 loop is CASSPRRDQVFGELFF. The CDR3 DNA sequence: TGCGCCAGCAGCCCCAGGCGGGACCAGGTTTTTGGGGAGCTGTTTTTT.

V usage is TRBV4-1 and J usage is TRBJ1-2; D unresolved. The CDR3 covers 14 residues. Germline CDR1 and CDR2: MGHRA and YSYEKL. Trimming took 0 bases from V and 4 from J, leaving 9 bases between them. The CDR3 coding sequence is TGCGCCAGCAGCCAAGATGAGCAGGTCTATGGCTACACCTTC. Its translation: CASSQDEQVYGYTF.

This clone was counted once. This chain links TRBV29-1 with TRBJ1-1; D call uncertain. The germline V and J ends were trimmed by 8 bases and 1 base, with 14 bases remaining between them. The CDR3 length is 13 residues. CDR1 is SQVTM, CDR2 ANQGSEA, per germline. CDR3 in amino acids: CSHAAGRNTEAFF. CDR3 DNA sequence: TGCAGCCATGCCGCGGGGAGGAACACTGAAGCTTTCTTT.

The V gene is TRBV5-1, the J gene TRBJ1-3; 10 bases agree with TRBD1. The CDR3 totals 16 residues. The V gene's germline CDR1 is SGHRS and CDR2 YFSETQ. Trimming cost V 4 bases and J 4 bases; bases outside gene matches: 8. CDR3 amino acids: CASSNRDRGAGNTIYF. The DNA of the CDR3 is TGCGCCAGCAGCAACCGGGACAGGGGCGCCGGAAACACCATATATTTT.

The chain combines TRBV24-1 with TRBJ1-1; no definite D call. CDR1 KGHDR and CDR2 SFDVKD come from the germline V gene. This CDR3 has 14 residues. Trimming removed 3 bases at V and 0 bases at J, with 7 bases between. The CDR3 here is CATSDGQVNTEAFF. DNA of the CDR3: TGTGCCACCAGTGATGGGCAGGTGAACACTGAAGCTTTCTTT.

The chain couples TRBV5-6 to TRBJ2-3; 9 nucleotides agree with TRBD2. Per germline, CDR1 SGHDT and CDR2 YYEEEE. This CDR3 is 16 amino acids long. V shed 0 bases and J 4 bases; nucleotides not matched to a gene: 6. The CDR3 spells CASSLAGTSIADTQYF. CDR3 nucleotide sequence: TGTGCCAGCAGCTTGGCCGGGACTAGCATCGCAGATACGCAGTATTTT.

The J gene is TRBJ1-1, the V gene TRBV7-2; the D is unclear. Between the trimmed V and J ends, which lost 1 base and 14 bases, there was a span of 2 bases. The V gene's germline CDR1 is SGHTA and CDR2 FQGNSA. The CDR3 has 8 residues. CDR3 DNA sequence: TGTGCCAGCAGCTTAGTGTTCTTT. Residues: CASSLVFF.

The chain carries TRBV4-2 and TRBJ1-2, with 9 positions matching TRBD1. The CDR3 extends over 15 amino acids. Germline lookup yields CDR1 LGHNA and CDR2 YNFKEQ. V trimming: 2 bases; J trimming: 8 bases; junction bases outside the gene matches: 9. In nucleotides, the CDR3 is TGTGCCAGCAGCCAAACCCCACAGGGGGCGCAAGGCTACACCTTC. Protein: CASSQTPQGAQGYTF.

The table lists this clone with a count of one. The chain links TRBV6-5 to TRBJ2-2; the D gene is possibly TRBD2 (5 bases). Germline V gene lookup returns CDR1 MNHEY and CDR2 SVGAGI. CDR3 length: 11 residues. Trimming stripped 11 bases from V and 7 bases from J, with 11 bases between. Written as DNA, the CDR3 is TGTGCCCTACGAGCGGACGGGGAGCTGTTTTTT. Its protein product is CALRADGELFF.